This entry describes one T cell receptor beta chain. The target antigen is unknown. This record belongs to a study of cytomegalovirus exposure and HLA in healthy donors. CDR3 length: 13 amino acids. Germline lookup yields CDR1 MNHNS and CDR2 SASEGT. V lost 3 bases and J lost 9, with 14 bases in between. Whole-study results and caveats: Most TCR sequences showed up rarely, but some public TCRs showed up in many donors. A few of the chains that were CMV-associated were confirmed in vitro to be specific for CMV antigens. Within the data, a cluster of highly shared sequence variants was likely a sequencing artifact. Overall, around 160 TCR beta chains were annotated as cytomegalovirus-associated.

It was with 60 Vbeta and 13 Jbeta primers that the PCR ran. Profiled with immunoSEQ multiplex PCR; TCRdb holds only in-frame clones, not every one. This sample carries 110,000 to 150,000 clones, around two thirds of them seen once, and the ten largest clones take 2.1%. Sequencing was done on a sample of PBMCs. J is TRBJ1-1 and V is TRBV6-1; a weak D match, TRBD1 (5 bases). This clonotype originated in a woman aged 55-75 years in good health and CMV-seropositive. CDR3 sequence (DNA): TGTGCCAGCAGTGAGACAGTTGGGTACCAAGCTTTCTTT. It specifies CASSETVGYQAFF.